These 29 T cell receptor beta chains were sequenced from one sample in a study of blood T cell repertoires in COVID-19. The method was immunoSEQ multiplex PCR; TCRdb's version includes in-frame clones alone and lacks a portion of them. The sample consists of 50,000 or so clones, roughly 84% of them appearing once. Source material: peripheral blood. The receptors come from an older man with acute or convalescent COVID-19.

This CDR3 reads CASTSSGRAYPGELFF. The CDR3 DNA reads TGTGCCAGCACCTCTAGCGGGAGGGCCTACCCCGGGGAGCTGTTTTTT. The rearrangement joins TRBV11-2 to TRBJ2-2; 12 bases match TRBD2. Per the germline V gene, CDR1 is SGHAT and CDR2 is FQNNGV. The ends lost 7 bases at V and 6 bases at J; junction bases unmatched: 9. CDR3 length equals 16 residues. The full variable domain, rest sourced from reference TRBV11-2 and TRBJ2-2, is EAGVAQSPRYKIIEKRQSVAFWCNPISGHATLYWYQQILGQGPKLLIQFQNNGVVDDSQLPKDRFSAERLKGVDSTLKIQPAKLEDSAVYLCASTSSGRAYPGELFFGEGSRLTVL.

This clone was detected only once. V gene TRBV7-8 combines with J gene TRBJ2-7; 7 nucleotides agree with TRBD1. The CDR3 is 12 amino acids. The V gene end was trimmed by 5 bases and the J gene end by 7 bases; junction bases not matched to a gene: 5. From germline, CDR1 is SGHVS and CDR2 FQNEAQ. As DNA, the CDR3 is TGTGCCAGCAGCACAGGACAGGTTGAGCAGTACTTC. This sequence encodes CASSTGQVEQYF.

The chain is built from TRBV12-3 or TRBV12-4 and TRBJ1-5, with D possibly being TRBD1 (5 bases). CDR3 length equals 13 residues. V dropped 5 bases and J dropped 7 bases, with 12 bases sitting between them. The CDR3: CASSPRGGQPQHF. For the CDR3, the DNA is TGTGCCAGCAGTCCCCGCGGGGGACAGCCCCAGCATTTT.

This clone showed up just once. The chain has TRBV30 and TRBJ1-5, with D perhaps matching TRBD1 (6 bases). This CDR3 contains 12 residues. V lost 1 base to trimming and J lost 6 bases, with 7 bases between them. The germline V gene encodes CDR1 GTSNPN and CDR2 SVGIG (reference sequence). The CDR3 loop reads CAWSARGQPQHF. CDR3 nucleotides: TGTGCCTGGAGTGCCAGGGGTCAGCCCCAGCATTTT.

The rearrangement joins TRBV19 to TRBJ1-2; TRBD1 matches 7 bases. The V gene's germline CDR1 is LNHDA and CDR2 SQIVND (reference sequence). The CDR3 spans 16 residues. Trimming cost V 5 bases and J 4 bases; bases outside gene matches: 13. The DNA of the CDR3 is TGTGCCAGTAGTGAGCCGTCCGGCAGGGGGACCTATGGCTACACCTTC. It encodes CASSEPSGRGTYGYTF.

The chain uses TRBV7-8 and TRBJ1-2, with a tentative D call TRBD1 (6 bases). The CDR3 runs to 14 residues. Trimming cost V 5 bases and J 4 bases, with 14 bases left between them. CDR1 is SGHVS, CDR2 FQNEAQ, per germline. CDR3 in amino acids: CASSNDQGIYGYTF. CDR3 DNA sequence: TGTGCCAGCAGCAACGATCAGGGGATCTATGGCTACACCTTC.

The chain combines TRBV3-1 (or the pseudogene TRBV3-2) with TRBJ2-1, with D maybe TRBD2 (6 bases). From germline, CDR1 is LGHDT and CDR2 YNNKEL (reference sequence). The germline V and J ends were trimmed by 0 bases and 0 bases, with 9 bases remaining between them. This CDR3 is built from 16 residues. DNA of the CDR3: TGTGCCAGCAGCCAAGATTCAGCGGGCTCCTACAATGAGCAGTTCTTC. Amino acid sequence: CASSQDSAGSYNEQFF.

V usage is TRBV6-5 and J usage is TRBJ2-5; 7 bases line up with TRBD2. Germline trimming cut 5 bases from V and 3 bases from J; bases unmatched to any gene: 6. There are 14 residues in the CDR3. Germline CDR1 reads MNHEY; CDR2 reads SVGAGI. The CDR3 coding sequence is TGTGCCAGCAGTCGGAGCGGGGCTGAAGAGACCCAGTACTTC. Translating gives CASSRSGAEETQYF.

The J gene is TRBJ1-2, the V gene TRBV6-1; tentatively, D is TRBD1 (5 bases). V was shortened by 0 bases and J by 4 bases, with 9 bases between the two germline ends. Germline-derived CDR1 and CDR2 are MNHNS and SASEGT. This CDR3 is built from 14 residues. DNA of the CDR3: TGTGCCAGCAGTGAAGCCGGGGGTCTCTATGGCTACACCTTC. Translated: CASSEAGGLYGYTF.

J is TRBJ1-1 and V is TRBV7-2; D remains ambiguous. The V end lost 1 base, the J end lost 4 bases, and 7 bases lay between the germline ends. CDR1 and CDR2 (germline): SGHTA, FQGNSA. The CDR3 totals 13 residues. CDR3 protein: CASSLVRGTEAFF. The CDR3 DNA is TGTGCCAGCAGCTTAGTACGGGGCACTGAAGCTTTCTTT.

There are a few counts of this clone. This rearrangement joins TRBV29-1 to TRBJ2-7; 10 bases match TRBD1. The germline V gene encodes CDR1 SQVTM and CDR2 ANQGSEA. The V segment lost 3 bases and the J segment 7 bases; nucleotides outside the gene matches: 3. This CDR3 is built from 12 residues. This CDR3 reads CSVETGGWEQYF. The DNA of the CDR3 is TGCAGCGTTGAGACAGGGGGCTGGGAGCAGTACTTC.

In this sample, this clone turned up once. The rearrangement joins TRBV30 to TRBJ2-5, with 8 bases fitting TRBD2. The junction had 4 bases not matched to a gene; V was cut back by 0 bases and J by 1 base. The CDR3 sequence is 15 residues long. In germline, CDR1 is GTSNPN, CDR2 SVGIG (reference sequence). The CDR3 reads CAWSVVGRVQETQYF. The CDR3 coding sequence is TGTGCCTGGAGTGTAGTCGGGAGGGTCCAAGAGACCCAGTACTTC.

This chain connects TRBV9 to TRBJ1-3, with TRBD1 matching 7 bases. The CDR3 sequence is 14 residues long. Losses at the gene ends were 6 bases for V and 0 bases for J; bases not matched to a gene: 3. The germline CDR1 and CDR2 sequences are SGDLS and YYNGEE. The CDR3 region has the DNA TGTGCCAGCACCCGGGACAGCTCTGGAAACACCATATATTTT. Protein sequence: CASTRDSSGNTIYF.

This chain joins TRBV6-5 and TRBJ1-2; TRBD1 matches at 9 bases. From germline, CDR1 is MNHEY and CDR2 SVGAGI. There are 15 residues in the CDR3. V was clipped by 5 bases and J by 1 base; unmatched bases: 5. For the CDR3, the DNA is TGTGCCAGCAGTAAACGGACAGGGGTTAACTATGGCTACACCTTC. Its translation is CASSKRTGVNYGYTF.

The gene calls are TRBV6-2 or TRBV6-3 and TRBJ2-1, with 8 positions matching TRBD2. V was pared by 2 bases and J by 8 bases, with 8 bases of the junction left unmatched. CDR1 is MNHEY and CDR2 is SVGEGT in the germline V gene. This CDR3 comprises 15 residues. The CDR3 bases are TGTGCCAGCAGTTACCCTTTCGGGGGGGCCGATGAGCAGTTCTTC. Its protein product is CASSYPFGGADEQFF.

This chain joins TRBV6-2 or TRBV6-3 and TRBJ2-1, with TRBD1 matching over 7 bases. V gave up 6 bases and J gave up 7 bases; unmatched junction bases: 15. The CDR3 is made up of 16 amino acids. Per the germline V gene, CDR1 is MNHEY and CDR2 is SVGEGT. CDR3 DNA sequence: TGTGCCAGCAGCCGCCCAGGGGACAGTAGAGAGAATGAGCAGTTCTTC. It is translated as CASSRPGDSRENEQFF.

The genes are TRBV5-1 and TRBJ2-1; D remains ambiguous. CDR1 and CDR2 from the germline V gene are SGHRS and YFSETQ. CDR3 length: 15 amino acids. Between the trimmed V and J ends, which lost 3 bases and 4 bases, there was a span of 14 bases. The CDR3 sequence: CASSYNRLPYNEQFF. The DNA for the CDR3 is TGCGCCAGCAGCTACAACAGATTACCTTACAATGAGCAGTTCTTC. Full variable domain (rest looked up from reference TRBV5-1 and TRBJ2-1): KAGVTQTPRYLIKTRGQQVTLSCSPISGHRSVSWYQQTPGQGLQFLFEYFSETQRNKGNFPGRFSGRQFSNSRSEMNVSTLELGDSALYLCASSYNRLPYNEQFFGPGTRLTVL.

In its sample, this clone was seen a few times. This chain links TRBV11-3 with TRBJ2-5; D possibly corresponds to TRBD1 (5 bases). Trimming pared 9 bases from V and 2 bases from J, leaving 13 bases between. Germline CDR1 reads SGHNT; CDR2 reads YENEEA. This CDR3 spans 13 amino acids. The CDR3 nucleotides read TGTGCCAGTTCAGGACACTCGCAAGAGACCCAGTACTTC. It translates to CASSGHSQETQYF.

This chain links TRBV30 with TRBJ1-5, with D hard to call. Per the germline V gene, CDR1 is GTSNPN and CDR2 is SVGIG (reference sequence). Trimming took off 0 bases at V and 0 bases at J, with 6 bases between the two ends. This CDR3 comprises 14 residues. The CDR3 region is CAWSVLNSNQPQHF. The CDR3 DNA reads TGTGCCTGGAGTGTACTTAATAGCAATCAGCCCCAGCATTTT.

V and J are TRBV28 and TRBJ2-1; 12 nucleotides match TRBD2. CDR3 length: 14 residues. Germline CDR1 MDHEN, CDR2 SYDVKM. J gave up 10 bases and V 6 bases, and 7 bases lay outside the gene matches. In DNA, the CDR3 is TGTGCCAGCAGCCGGACTAGCGGGACGAGAGAGCAGTTCTTC. It encodes CASSRTSGTREQFF. Full variable domain (missing parts from reference TRBV28 and TRBJ2-1): DVKVTQSSRYLVKRTGEKVFLECVQDMDHENMFWYRQDPGLGLRLIYFSYDVKMKEKGDIPEGYSVSREKKERFSLILESASTNQTSMYLCASSRTSGTREQFFGPGTRLTVL.

This clone was recorded only once. The chain carries TRBV5-1 and TRBJ2-7; 9 nucleotides align to TRBD1. Germline V lookup: CDR1 SGHRS, CDR2 YFSETQ. V gave up 2 bases and J gave up 4 bases; unmatched junction bases: 7. This CDR3 region has 15 residues. Here the CDR3 DNA reads TGCGCCAGCAGCTTTACGACAGGGGGAACGTACGAGCAGTACTTC. Its translation: CASSFTTGGTYEQYF.

The gene calls are TRBV19 and TRBJ2-7, with TRBD1 as a possible D gene (6 bases). The germline V gene encodes CDR1 LNHDA and CDR2 SQIVND (reference sequence). Trimming removed 5 bases from V and 5 bases from J, with 16 bases in between. This CDR3 spans 14 amino acids. CDR3 region: CASSPGRGRDEQYF. CDR3 nucleotides: TGTGCCAGTAGTCCCGGCAGGGGAAGGGACGAGCAGTACTTC.

This sequence joins TRBV18 and TRBJ2-1; 10 nucleotides match TRBD2. Germline CDR1 KGHSH, CDR2 LQKENI. This CDR3 comprises 17 residues. V dropped 3 bases and J dropped 8; count of bases not matched to a gene: 13. CDR3: CASSPLGPSGSSDEQFF. Written as DNA, the CDR3 is TGTGCCAGCTCACCCTTAGGCCCTAGCGGGAGTTCCGATGAGCAGTTCTTC. Looking up the rest from reference TRBV18 and TRBJ2-1 gives the full variable domain: NAGVMQNPRHLVRRRGQEARLRCSPMKGHSHVYWYRQLPEEGLKFMVYLQKENIIDESGMPKERFSAEFPKEGPSILRIQQVVRGDSAAYFCASSPLGPSGSSDEQFFGPGTRLTVL.

The chain is built from TRBV9 and TRBJ1-1; D is ambiguous. The ends were cut back, 3 bases at V and 3 bases at J, with 9 bases in the middle. CDR1 and CDR2 from the germline V gene are SGDLS and YYNGEE. The CDR3 is 13 residues long. The CDR3 DNA reads TGTGCCAGCAGCGGTTTAGTCGACACTGAAGCTTTCTTT. Its translation: CASSGLVDTEAFF.

This chain connects TRBV19 to TRBJ2-3; TRBD2 aligns across 8 bases. The CDR3 runs to 15 residues. Germline V gives CDR1 LNHDA, CDR2 SQIVND (reference sequence). Trimming cost V 4 bases and J 2 bases; bases outside gene matches: 5. The CDR3 DNA reads TGTGCCAGTAGTAGGCGGGGGGCTCTCACAGATACGCAGTATTTT. Translation: CASSRRGALTDTQYF.

This chain connects TRBV14 to TRBJ2-1, with D tentatively TRBD2 (5 bases). Germline lookup yields CDR1 SGHDN and CDR2 FVKESK. Deletions cut 7 bases from V and 3 bases from J, with 19 bases between. The CDR3 is 16 amino acids. As DNA, the CDR3 is TGTGCCAGCAACGCGGTAAAAGGTAGCGACTACAATGAGCAGTTCTTC. This gives the protein CASNAVKGSDYNEQFF.

In its sample, this clone was seen a few times. This sequence joins TRBV10-3 and TRBJ1-1; D gene unclear. The germline gives CDR1 ENHRY, CDR2 SYGVKD. V gave up 3 bases and J gave up 0 bases, with 14 bases separating them. The CDR3 contains 16 residues. CDR3: CAISEPAGVMNTEAFF. CDR3 in DNA: TGTGCCATCAGTGAACCGGCGGGCGTCATGAACACTGAAGCTTTCTTT.

V usage is TRBV7-6 and J usage is TRBJ1-6, with D possibly being TRBD1 (6 bases). Trimming removed 1 base at V and 8 bases at J, with 12 bases between. Germline V gene lookup returns CDR1 SGHVS and CDR2 FNYEAQ. CDR3 length: 15 amino acids. CDR3 coding DNA: TGTGCCAGCAGCTTAGTAGGTCAGGGGCATTCACCCCTCCACTTT. Encoded protein: CASSLVGQGHSPLHF.

V gene TRBV28 combines with J gene TRBJ1-5, with D possibly TRBD1 on 6 matching bases. CDR3 length equals 14 residues. In germline, CDR1 is MDHEN, CDR2 SYDVKM. Trimming left V 7 bases short and J 6 bases short, with 16 bases between. As DNA, the CDR3 is TGTGCCAGCAATAAACAGGGATCCGGTCAGCCCCAGCATTTT. This encodes CASNKQGSGQPQHF. The whole variable domain, filled in from reference TRBV28 and TRBJ1-5, reads DVKVTQSSRYLVKRTGEKVFLECVQDMDHENMFWYRQDPGLGLRLIYFSYDVKMKEKGDIPEGYSVSREKKERFSLILESASTNQTSMYLCASNKQGSGQPQHFGDGTRLSIL.